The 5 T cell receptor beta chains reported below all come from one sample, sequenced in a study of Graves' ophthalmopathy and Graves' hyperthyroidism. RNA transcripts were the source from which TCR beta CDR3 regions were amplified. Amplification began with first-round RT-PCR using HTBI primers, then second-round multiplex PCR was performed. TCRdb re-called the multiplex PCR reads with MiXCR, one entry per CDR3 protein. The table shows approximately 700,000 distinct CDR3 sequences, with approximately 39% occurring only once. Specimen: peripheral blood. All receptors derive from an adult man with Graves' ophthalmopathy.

For the CDR3, the DNA is TGTGCCAGCAGTTTAGAGGGTGATACGCAGTATTTT. Amino acid sequence: CASSLEGDTQYF. The gene calls are TRBV12-3 or TRBV12-4 and TRBJ2-3; D gene uncertain. The V end was cut by 1 base, the J end by 6 bases, with 5 bases between. This CDR3 region has 12 residues.

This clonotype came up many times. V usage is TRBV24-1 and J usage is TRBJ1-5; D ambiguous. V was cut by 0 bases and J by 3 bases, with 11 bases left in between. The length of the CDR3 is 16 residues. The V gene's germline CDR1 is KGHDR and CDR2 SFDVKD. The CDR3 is CATSDLGEGPNQPQHF. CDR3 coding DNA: TGTGCCACCAGTGATTTGGGCGAGGGTCCCAATCAGCCCCAGCATTTT.

The CDR3 DNA reads TGTGCCATCAGAGCTAACCACTATGGCTACACCTTC. Its translation: CAIRANHYGYTF. The chain combines TRBV10-3 with TRBJ1-2; D unclear. Germline-derived CDR1 and CDR2 are ENHRY and SYGVKD. CDR3 length equals 12 residues. V was shortened by 6 bases and J by 3 bases, with 8 bases between the two germline ends.

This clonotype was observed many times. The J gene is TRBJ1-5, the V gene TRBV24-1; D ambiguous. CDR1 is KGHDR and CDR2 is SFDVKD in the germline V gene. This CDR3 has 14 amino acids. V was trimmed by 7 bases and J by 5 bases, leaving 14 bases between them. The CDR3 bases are TGTGCCACCAGCGAGGACGGAAGTTATCAGCCCCAGCATTTT. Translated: CATSEDGSYQPQHF.

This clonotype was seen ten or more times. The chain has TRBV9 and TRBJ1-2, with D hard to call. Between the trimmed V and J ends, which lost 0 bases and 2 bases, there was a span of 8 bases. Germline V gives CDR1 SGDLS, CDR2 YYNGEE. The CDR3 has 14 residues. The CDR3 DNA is TGTGCCAGCAGCGTAGATAGCAGAAACTATGGCTACACCTTC. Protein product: CASSVDSRNYGYTF. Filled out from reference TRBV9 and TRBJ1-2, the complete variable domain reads DSGVTQTPKHLITATGQRVTLRCSPRSGDLSVYWYQQSLDQGLQFLIQYYNGEERAKGNILERFSAQQFPDLHSELNLSSLELGDSALYFCASSVDSRNYGYTFGSGTRLTVV.